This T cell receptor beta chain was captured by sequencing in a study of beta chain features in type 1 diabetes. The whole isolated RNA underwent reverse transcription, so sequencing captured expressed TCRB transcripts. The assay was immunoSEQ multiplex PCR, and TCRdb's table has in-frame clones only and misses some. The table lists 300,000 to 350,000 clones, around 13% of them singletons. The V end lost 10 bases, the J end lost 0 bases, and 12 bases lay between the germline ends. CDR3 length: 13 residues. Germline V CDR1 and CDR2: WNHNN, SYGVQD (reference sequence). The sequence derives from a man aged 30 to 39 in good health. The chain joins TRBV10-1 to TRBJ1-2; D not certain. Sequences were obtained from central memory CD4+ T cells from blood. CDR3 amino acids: CATGLLANYGYTF. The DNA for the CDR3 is TGCGCCACCGGACTGTTAGCTAACTATGGCTACACCTTC.